The 4 T cell receptor beta chains given below trace back to one sample, sequenced in a study of OX40 agonist ivuxolimab in advanced cancers. TCRdb keeps only in-frame clones here, not all; method: immunoSEQ multiplex PCR. The sample includes under 95,000 clones, about 83% of them seen just once. The sample consisted of CD4+ or CD8+ T cells sorted from blood, taken in a trial of the OX40 agonist ivuxolimab. The source is an adult with an advanced solid tumor such as melanoma, head and neck, liver or kidney cancer.

V gene TRBV30 combines with J gene TRBJ2-7, with D possibly matching TRBD2 (7 bases). V lost 6 bases to trimming and J lost 1 base, with 13 bases between them. The length of the CDR3 is 13 residues. Germline CDR1 is GTSNPN and CDR2 is SVGIG (reference sequence). In DNA, the CDR3 is TGTGCCTGCCAAGGGGGGGGTTCCTACGAGCAGTACTTC. Translated, it gives CACQGGGSYEQYF.

The chain links TRBV28 to TRBJ2-7, with D perhaps TRBD1 (5 bases). This CDR3 comprises 15 residues. CDR1 MDHEN and CDR2 SYDVKM come from the germline V gene. V was trimmed by 7 bases and J by 2 bases, leaving 18 bases between them. The CDR3 DNA follows: TGTGCCAGCAAAGACCCGACAGACGATACCTACGAGCAGTACTTC. Residues: CASKDPTDDTYEQYF.

The chain couples TRBV5-6 to TRBJ1-5, with 9 bases matching TRBD1. This CDR3 spans 14 amino acids. Trimming at V came to 3 bases and at J to 6 bases, leaving 4 bases not matched to a gene. CDR1 is SGHDT and CDR2 is YYEEEE in the germline V gene. CDR3 DNA sequence: TGTGCCAGCAGCTCCAGGGACAGGGCTCAGCCCCAGCATTTT. This encodes CASSSRDRAQPQHF.

This clone was seen just once. The sample carries other DNA sequences with the same CDR3. This chain connects TRBV5-4 to TRBJ1-5; D is unresolved. There are 14 residues in the CDR3. The V and J ends lost 0 bases and 3 bases respectively, with 7 bases between them. Germline V gives CDR1 SGHNT, CDR2 YYREEE (reference sequence). CDR3 region: CASSLGGSNQPQHF. In nucleotides, the CDR3 is TGTGCCAGCAGCTTGGGAGGATCCAATCAGCCCCAGCATTTT.